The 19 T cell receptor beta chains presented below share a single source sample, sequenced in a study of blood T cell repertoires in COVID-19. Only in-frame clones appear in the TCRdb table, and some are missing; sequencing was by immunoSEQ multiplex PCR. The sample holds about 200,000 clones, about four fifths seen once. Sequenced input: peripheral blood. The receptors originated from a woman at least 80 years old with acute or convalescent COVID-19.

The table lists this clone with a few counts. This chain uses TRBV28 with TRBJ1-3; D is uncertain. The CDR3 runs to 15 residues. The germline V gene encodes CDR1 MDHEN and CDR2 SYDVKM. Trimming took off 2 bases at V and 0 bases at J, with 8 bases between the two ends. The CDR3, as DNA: TGTGCCAGCAGTTTAGGCCTCCGCTCTGGAAACACCATATATTTT. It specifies CASSLGLRSGNTIYF.

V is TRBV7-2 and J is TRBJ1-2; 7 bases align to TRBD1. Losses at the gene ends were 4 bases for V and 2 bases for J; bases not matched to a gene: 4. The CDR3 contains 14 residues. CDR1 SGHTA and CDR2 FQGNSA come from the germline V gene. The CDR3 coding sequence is TGTGCCAGCAGCTCATCGGGACAGAACTATGGCTACACCTTC. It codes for CASSSSGQNYGYTF.

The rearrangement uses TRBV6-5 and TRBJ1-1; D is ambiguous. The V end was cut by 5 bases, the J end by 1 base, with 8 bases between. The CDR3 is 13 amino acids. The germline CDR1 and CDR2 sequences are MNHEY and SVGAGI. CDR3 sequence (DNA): TGTGCCAGCAGTCCCACACGGAACACTGAAGCTTTCTTT. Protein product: CASSPTRNTEAFF.

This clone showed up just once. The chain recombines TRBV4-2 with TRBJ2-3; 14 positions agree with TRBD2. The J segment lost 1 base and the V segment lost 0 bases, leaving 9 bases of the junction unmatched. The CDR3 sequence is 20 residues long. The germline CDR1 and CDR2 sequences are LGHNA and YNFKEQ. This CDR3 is CASSQDWGTSGGGGTDTQYF. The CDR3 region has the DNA TGTGCCAGCAGCCAAGATTGGGGGACTAGCGGGGGCGGGGGCACAGATACGCAGTATTTT.

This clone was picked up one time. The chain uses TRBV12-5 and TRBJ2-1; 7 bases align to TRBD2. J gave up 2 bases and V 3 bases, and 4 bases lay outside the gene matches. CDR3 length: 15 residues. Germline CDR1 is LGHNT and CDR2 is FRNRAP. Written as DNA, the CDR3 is TGTGCTAGTGGTTTTTGGCGGGGGACCTACAATGAGCAGTTCTTC. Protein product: CASGFWRGTYNEQFF.

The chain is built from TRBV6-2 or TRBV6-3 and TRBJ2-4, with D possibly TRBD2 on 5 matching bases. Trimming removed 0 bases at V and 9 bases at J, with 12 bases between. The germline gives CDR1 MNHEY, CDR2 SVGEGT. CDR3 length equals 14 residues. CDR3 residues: CASSYSGVVSIQYF. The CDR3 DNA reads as TGTGCCAGCAGTTACTCCGGGGTCGTGAGCATTCAGTACTTC.

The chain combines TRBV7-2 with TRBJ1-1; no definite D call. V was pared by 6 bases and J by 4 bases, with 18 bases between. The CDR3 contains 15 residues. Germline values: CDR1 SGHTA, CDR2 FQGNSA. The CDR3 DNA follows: TGTGCCAGCAGTCGAAACTTCGGAGGGAGCACTGAAGCTTTCTTT. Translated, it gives CASSRNFGGSTEAFF.

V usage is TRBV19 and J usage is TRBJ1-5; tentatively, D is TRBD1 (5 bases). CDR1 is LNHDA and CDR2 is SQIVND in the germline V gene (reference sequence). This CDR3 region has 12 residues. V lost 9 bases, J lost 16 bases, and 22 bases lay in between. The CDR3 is CASIEVAGRTHF. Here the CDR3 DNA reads TGTGCCAGCATAGAGGTTGCCGGGAGGACACATTTT.

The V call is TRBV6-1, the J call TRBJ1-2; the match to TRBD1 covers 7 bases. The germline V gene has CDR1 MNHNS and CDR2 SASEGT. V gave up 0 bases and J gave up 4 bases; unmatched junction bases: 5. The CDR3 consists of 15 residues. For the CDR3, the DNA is TGTGCCAGCAGTGAAGCCGGACAGGAAGGCTATGGCTACACCTTC. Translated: CASSEAGQEGYGYTF.

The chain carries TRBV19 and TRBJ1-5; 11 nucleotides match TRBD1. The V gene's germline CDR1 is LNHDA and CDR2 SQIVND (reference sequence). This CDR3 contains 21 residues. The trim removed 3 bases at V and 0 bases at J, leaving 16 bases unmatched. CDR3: CASSIRHAGQGETYSNQPQHF. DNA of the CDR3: TGTGCCAGTAGTATTAGGCACGCGGGACAGGGGGAGACTTATAGCAATCAGCCCCAGCATTTT.

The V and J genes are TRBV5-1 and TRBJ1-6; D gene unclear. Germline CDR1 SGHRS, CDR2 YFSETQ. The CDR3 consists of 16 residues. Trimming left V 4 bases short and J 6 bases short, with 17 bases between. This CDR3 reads CASSPRGGTSNSPLHF. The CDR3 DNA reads TGCGCCAGCAGCCCCAGAGGAGGAACAAGTAATTCACCCCTCCACTTT.

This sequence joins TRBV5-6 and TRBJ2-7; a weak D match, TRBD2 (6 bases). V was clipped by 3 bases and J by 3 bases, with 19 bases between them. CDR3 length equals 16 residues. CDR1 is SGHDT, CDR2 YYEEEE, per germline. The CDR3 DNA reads TGTGCCAGCAGCTCCGAGGGAGGCGCGGCCCTCTACGAGCAGTACTTC. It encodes CASSSEGGAALYEQYF.

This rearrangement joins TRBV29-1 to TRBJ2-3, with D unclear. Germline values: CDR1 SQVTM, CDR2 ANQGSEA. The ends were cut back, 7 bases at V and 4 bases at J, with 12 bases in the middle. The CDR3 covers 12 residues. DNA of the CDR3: TGCAGCGCAAGACACCACCCAGATACGCAGTATTTT. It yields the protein CSARHHPDTQYF.

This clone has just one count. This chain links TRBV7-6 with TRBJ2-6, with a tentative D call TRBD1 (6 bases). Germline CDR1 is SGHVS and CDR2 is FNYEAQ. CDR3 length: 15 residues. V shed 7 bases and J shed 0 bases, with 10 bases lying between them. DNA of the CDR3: TGTGCCAGCACCACAGGGTTCTCTGGGGCCAACGTCCTGACTTTC. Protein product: CASTTGFSGANVLTF.

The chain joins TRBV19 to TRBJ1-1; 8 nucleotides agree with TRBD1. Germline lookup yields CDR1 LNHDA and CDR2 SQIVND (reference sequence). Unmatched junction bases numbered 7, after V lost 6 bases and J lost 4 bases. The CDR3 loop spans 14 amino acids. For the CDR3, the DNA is TGTGCCAGTAGCCTGGACAGGGATCGCACTGAAGCTTTCTTT. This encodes CASSLDRDRTEAFF.

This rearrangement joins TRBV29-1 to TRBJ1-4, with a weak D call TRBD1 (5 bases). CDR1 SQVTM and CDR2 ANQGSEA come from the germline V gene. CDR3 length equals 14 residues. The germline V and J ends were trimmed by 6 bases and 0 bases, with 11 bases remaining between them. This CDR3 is CSVRSTATNEKLFF. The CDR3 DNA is TGCAGCGTGAGGTCGACAGCAACTAATGAAAAACTGTTTTTT.

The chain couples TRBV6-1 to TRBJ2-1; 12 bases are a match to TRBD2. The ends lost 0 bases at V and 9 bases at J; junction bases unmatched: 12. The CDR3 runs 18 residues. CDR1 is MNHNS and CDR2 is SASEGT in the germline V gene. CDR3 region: CASSEARPLAGGPGEQFF. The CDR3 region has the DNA TGTGCCAGCAGTGAAGCCCGCCCTCTAGCGGGAGGGCCGGGTGAGCAGTTCTTC.

The CDR3 DNA reads as TGTGCCAGCAGCTTAAGCCTGGGAGGGAGCACAGATACGCAGTATTTT. It is translated as CASSLSLGGSTDTQYF. The chain is built from TRBV7-9 and TRBJ2-3; 7 nucleotides match TRBD2. Germline V lookup: CDR1 SEHNR, CDR2 FQNEAQ (reference sequence). J lost 0 bases, V lost 2 bases, and 5 bases had no gene match. This CDR3 has 16 amino acids.

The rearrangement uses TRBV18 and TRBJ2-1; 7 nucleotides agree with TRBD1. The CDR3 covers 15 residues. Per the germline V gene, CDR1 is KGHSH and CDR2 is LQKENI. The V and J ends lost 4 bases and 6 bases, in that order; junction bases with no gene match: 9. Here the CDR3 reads CASSRLDRALNEQFF. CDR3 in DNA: TGTGCCAGCTCACGGCTTGACAGGGCTCTCAATGAGCAGTTCTTC.